The 23 T cell receptor beta chains below all came from one sample that was sequenced in a study of blood T cells in healthy people across ages. Alongside a J-beta primer mix, a sample-barcoded 5' primer served in a second PCR lasting roughly 6 to 11 cycles. Each CDR3 protein is one row after TCRdb ran MiXCR on the 5' RACE reads. The sample includes fewer than 950,000 distinct CDR3 sequences, approximately 35% seen only once; the top ten take under 15%. Material: blood. These receptors were obtained from a man younger than 30 in good health.

J is TRBJ2-7 and V is TRBV5-1, with 9 bases lining up with TRBD1. This CDR3 has 14 amino acids. V was pared by 7 bases and J by 3 bases, with 8 bases of the junction left unmatched. Germline assignment: CDR1 SGHRS and CDR2 YFSETQ. The CDR3 sequence is CASAEGQGFYEQYF. CDR3 DNA sequence: TGCGCCAGCGCTGAGGGACAGGGATTCTACGAGCAGTACTTC.

This chain connects TRBV7-3 to TRBJ2-3; 7 nucleotides agree with TRBD2. The CDR3 sequence is 14 residues long. CDR1 and CDR2 (germline): SGHTA, FQGTGA. Losses at the gene ends were 5 bases for V and 5 bases for J; bases not matched to a gene: 7. This chain's CDR3 is CASSTGLVRDTQYF. The DNA for the CDR3 is TGTGCCAGCAGCACCGGACTAGTACGAGATACGCAGTATTTT. The variable domain in full, completed from reference TRBV7-3 and TRBJ2-3, reads GAGVSQTPSNKVTEKGKYVELRCDPISGHTALYWYRQSLGQGPEFLIYFQGTGAADDSGLPNDRFFAVRPEGSVSTLKIQRTERGDSAVYLCASSTGLVRDTQYFGPGTRLTVL.

The table lists this clonotype with a few counts. V gene TRBV4-3 combines with J gene TRBJ1-1; D might be TRBD1 (5 bases). There are 14 residues in the CDR3. V lost 1 base, J lost 6 bases, and 12 bases lay in between. Germline V lookup: CDR1 LGHNA, CDR2 YSLEER. The CDR3 spells CASSQGGGGAEAFF. The CDR3 DNA is TGCGCCAGCAGCCAAGGTGGGGGAGGTGCTGAAGCTTTCTTT.

This chain connects TRBV7-9 to TRBJ2-2; no definite D call. Germline CDR1 SEHNR, CDR2 FQNEAQ (reference sequence). V shed 5 bases and J shed 3 bases, with 7 bases lying between them. This CDR3 is 13 amino acids long. CDR3 amino acids: CASSAKYTGELFF. CDR3 DNA sequence: TGTGCCAGCAGCGCGAAATACACCGGGGAGCTGTTTTTT.

This clonotype was seen more than once but under ten times. This sequence joins TRBV20-1 and TRBJ2-1; 9 positions match TRBD2. Per the germline V gene, CDR1 is DFQATT and CDR2 is SNEGSKA (reference sequence). Trimming took 2 bases from V and 4 from J; bases not matched to a gene: 6. The CDR3 runs 15 residues. The CDR3 region has the DNA TGCAGTGCTAGACGGGTAGCGGGGGTTTACAATGAGCAGTTCTTC. Encoded protein: CSARRVAGVYNEQFF.

The V call is TRBV20-1, the J call TRBJ1-1; TRBD1 aligns across 9 bases. The length of the CDR3 is 13 residues. From germline, CDR1 is DFQATT and CDR2 SNEGSKA (reference sequence). The trim removed 5 bases at V and 7 bases at J, leaving 8 bases unmatched. The DNA of the CDR3 is TGCAGTGCTCTTTCGCGGACAGGGGTTGAAGCTTTCTTT. It encodes CSALSRTGVEAFF.

The chain employs TRBV7-9 and TRBJ1-1, with D possibly matching TRBD1 (5 bases). Germline CDR1 SEHNR, CDR2 FQNEAQ (reference sequence). Deletions cut 5 bases from V and 1 base from J, with 11 bases between. The CDR3 consists of 14 residues. CDR3 bases: TGTGCCAGCAGCCCAGGGTTGCAGAACACTGAAGCTTTCTTT. Encoded protein: CASSPGLQNTEAFF.

This clonotype has a count of ten or more. The chain is built from TRBV12-3 or TRBV12-4 and TRBJ2-3, with D uncertain. The V and J ends lost 5 bases and 4 bases respectively, with 7 bases between them. The CDR3 extends over 12 amino acids. The CDR3: CASSPTSDTQYF. Here the CDR3 DNA reads TGTGCCAGCAGTCCGACTTCAGATACGCAGTATTTT.

This clonotype was seen more than once but under ten times. V gene TRBV4-3 combines with J gene TRBJ2-5; no clear D. CDR1 and CDR2 (germline): LGHNA, YSLEER. V was cut by 4 bases and J by 0 bases, with 12 bases left in between. The CDR3 covers 15 residues. In DNA form, the CDR3 reads TGCGCCAGCAGCCGCAAGATGGGTTACCAAGAGACCCAGTACTTC. It specifies CASSRKMGYQETQYF.

The V call is TRBV12-3 or TRBV12-4, the J call TRBJ2-1; D may be TRBD1 (6 bases). V lost 6 bases to trimming and J lost 13 bases, with 13 bases between them. This CDR3 has 11 amino acids. In DNA form, the CDR3 reads TGTGCCAGCAGCCCAGGACAGAGTCAGTTCTTC. As protein: CASSPGQSQFF.

In its sample, this clonotype was seen a few times. The chain links TRBV6-2 or TRBV6-3 to TRBJ1-4; TRBD1 might be the D (6 bases). V was pared by 7 bases and J by 6 bases, with 21 bases between. The CDR3 is 16 residues long. Germline V gives CDR1 MNHEY, CDR2 SVGEGT. The CDR3 sequence: CASTTGEGTNDEKLFF. The CDR3, as DNA: TGTGCCAGCACCACCGGGGAAGGGACAAACGATGAAAAACTGTTTTTT.

This rearrangement joins TRBV6-4 to TRBJ2-1; TRBD1 might be the D (5 bases). Germline V gene sequence: CDR1 MRHNA, CDR2 SNTAGT. Trimming removed 0 bases at V and 4 bases at J, with 10 bases between. The CDR3 extends over 15 amino acids. This CDR3 is CASSDSGHTYNEQFF. CDR3 coding DNA: TGTGCCAGCAGTGACTCCGGACACACATACAATGAGCAGTTCTTC.

The chain carries TRBV9 and TRBJ2-3; D possibly corresponds to TRBD2 (6 bases). Germline CDR1 and CDR2: SGDLS and YYNGEE. V was clipped by 4 bases and J by 2 bases, with 20 bases between them. The CDR3 loop spans 17 amino acids. The CDR3 here is CASSLPLAEGPTDTQYF. The CDR3 nucleotides are TGTGCCAGCAGCCTACCCCTCGCGGAGGGACCCACAGATACGCAGTATTTT.

This rearrangement joins TRBV16 to TRBJ2-2, with a weak D call TRBD1 (6 bases). This CDR3 region has 15 residues. The V gene lost 0 bases and the J gene lost 7 bases, with 12 bases spanning the gap. Germline assignment: CDR1 KGHSY and CDR2 FQNENV. CDR3: CASSQSAGENGELFF. The DNA of the CDR3 is TGTGCCAGCAGCCAATCTGCAGGGGAAAACGGGGAGCTGTTTTTT.

Only a few counts were recorded for this clonotype. V usage is TRBV10-3 and J usage is TRBJ1-1, with a possible D match to TRBD1 (5 bases). The germline gives CDR1 ENHRY, CDR2 SYGVKD. The V gene lost 4 bases and the J gene lost 1 base, with 16 bases spanning the gap. CDR3 size: 16 residues. CDR3 sequence (DNA): TGTGCCATCAGTGGTCCCGGGACTTTCACGAACACTGAAGCTTTCTTT. This gives the protein CAISGPGTFTNTEAFF.

The chain uses TRBV5-1 and TRBJ1-2, with D possibly being TRBD1 (5 bases). The length of the CDR3 is 12 residues. Trimming cost V 1 base and J 6 bases, with 7 bases left between them. Germline CDR1 and CDR2: SGHRS and YFSETQ. CDR3: CASSLQDNGYTF. CDR3 coding DNA: TGCGCCAGCAGCTTGCAGGACAATGGCTACACCTTC. The variable domain in full, completed from reference TRBV5-1 and TRBJ1-2, reads KAGVTQTPRYLIKTRGQQVTLSCSPISGHRSVSWYQQTPGQGLQFLFEYFSETQRNKGNFPGRFSGRQFSNSRSEMNVSTLELGDSALYLCASSLQDNGYTFGSGTRLTVV.

This clonotype appeared many times. The gene calls are TRBV10-3 and TRBJ2-7, with D unresolved. The CDR3 extends over 13 amino acids. Germline V gene data show CDR1 as ENHRY and CDR2 as SYGVKD. The V end lost 3 bases, the J end lost 6 bases, and 12 bases lay between the germline ends. The DNA of the CDR3 is TGTGCCATCAGTGACAGCTCACAACTCGAGCAGTACTTC. This translates into CAISDSSQLEQYF.

There are a few counts of this clonotype. The rearrangement joins TRBV5-1 to TRBJ1-1, with D possibly TRBD1 on 5 matching bases. Trimming removed 0 bases from V and 0 bases from J, with 15 bases in between. The CDR3 loop spans 17 amino acids. CDR1 SGHRS and CDR2 YFSETQ come from the germline V gene. The DNA of the CDR3 is TGCGCCAGCAGCTTGGAGGTCAGAAGGGGCATGAACACTGAAGCTTTCTTT. Translated: CASSLEVRRGMNTEAFF.

This clonotype was recorded a few times. This chain joins TRBV4-2 and TRBJ2-1; TRBD2 matches at 14 bases. Germline CDR1 LGHNA, CDR2 YNFKEQ. This CDR3 contains 16 residues. V lost 3 bases, J lost 4 bases, and 2 bases stayed unmatched. In nucleotides, the CDR3 is TGTGCCAGCAGCCACGGACTAGCGGGGGGATACAATGAGCAGTTCTTC. Translation: CASSHGLAGGYNEQFF.

The chain carries TRBV6-6 and TRBJ1-5; a possible D gene is TRBD1 (5 bases). Germline CDR1 and CDR2: MNHNY and SVGAGI (reference sequence). This CDR3 is 15 amino acids long. V was trimmed by 6 bases and J by 5 bases, leaving 17 bases between them. The chain's CDR3 is CASSPRRVGDQPQHF. The CDR3, as DNA: TGTGCCAGCAGCCCCCGCAGGGTGGGGGATCAGCCCCAGCATTTT.

The chain has TRBV12-3 or TRBV12-4 and TRBJ2-3; possibly TRBD1 for D (6 bases). This CDR3 spans 15 amino acids. V was shortened by 3 bases and J by 8 bases, with 18 bases between the two germline ends. The chain's CDR3 is CASSFSGIARGTQYF. The CDR3 DNA reads as TGTGCCAGCAGTTTCAGCGGAATCGCCAGGGGTACGCAGTATTTT.

As DNA, the CDR3 is TGCAGTGCTACCGTTAAGCCGGAGACCCAGTACTTC. Translation gives CSATVKPETQYF. The rearrangement links TRBV20-1 to TRBJ2-5; D not certain. Germline CDR1 and CDR2: DFQATT and SNEGSKA (reference sequence). Trimming pared 4 bases from V and 5 bases from J, leaving 11 bases between. This CDR3 has 12 residues.

This clonotype showed up just a few times. The chain recombines TRBV9 with TRBJ2-1; 7 nucleotides line up with TRBD1. J lost 0 bases, V lost 3 bases, and 3 bases had no gene match. The CDR3 sequence is 15 residues long. CDR1 is SGDLS, CDR2 YYNGEE, per germline. The CDR3 spells CASSAWDSSYNEQFF. The CDR3 DNA reads as TGTGCCAGCAGCGCCTGGGACAGCTCCTACAATGAGCAGTTCTTC.